One T cell receptor beta chain is described in this entry. This record belongs to a study of shared T cell receptors in the human thymus. TCRdb's table, derived via immunoSEQ multiplex PCR, lists solely in-frame clones and lacks some. The sample has 650,000 to 950,000 clones, roughly 85% seen once. The CDR3 covers 13 residues. V was clipped by 5 bases and J by 8 bases, with 13 bases between them. Per germline, CDR1 PRHDT and CDR2 FYEKMQ (reference sequence). The sample also formed part of further work on human thymus T cells. That source adds: Thymic samples were excised during corrective heart operations. Thymic and blood repertoires appeared to carry a bias in their V and J gene usage.

The V call is TRBV13, the J call TRBJ2-1; D perhaps matches TRBD2 (5 bases). Sequencing was carried out using thymocytes. This receptor was identified in a girl younger than two with a congenital heart defect. DNA of the CDR3: TGTGCCAGCAGCCCGCAACTAGTTCATGAGCAGTTCTTC. Translated: CASSPQLVHEQFF.